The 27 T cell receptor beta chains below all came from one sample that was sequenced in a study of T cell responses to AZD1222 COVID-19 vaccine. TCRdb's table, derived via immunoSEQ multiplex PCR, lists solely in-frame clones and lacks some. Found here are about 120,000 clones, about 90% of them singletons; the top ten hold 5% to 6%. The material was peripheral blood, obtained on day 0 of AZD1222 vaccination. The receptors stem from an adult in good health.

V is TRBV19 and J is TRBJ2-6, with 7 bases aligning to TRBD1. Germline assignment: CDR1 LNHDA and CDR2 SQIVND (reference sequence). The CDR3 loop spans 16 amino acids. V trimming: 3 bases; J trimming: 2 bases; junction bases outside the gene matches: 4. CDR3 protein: CASSIKGQPGANVLTF. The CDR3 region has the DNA TGTGCCAGTAGTATTAAGGGACAGCCTGGGGCCAACGTCCTGACTTTC.

The CDR3 region has the DNA TGTGCCAGCAGCCAAGAGAGGAGCTCCTATAATTCACCCCTCCACTTT. Its translation: CASSQERSSYNSPLHF. The chain carries TRBV3-1 (or the pseudogene TRBV3-2) and TRBJ1-6; no firm D call. Germline V gene sequence: CDR1 LGHDT, CDR2 YNNKEL (reference sequence). Between the trimmed V and J ends, which lost 0 bases and 0 bases, there was a span of 6 bases. The CDR3 runs 16 residues.

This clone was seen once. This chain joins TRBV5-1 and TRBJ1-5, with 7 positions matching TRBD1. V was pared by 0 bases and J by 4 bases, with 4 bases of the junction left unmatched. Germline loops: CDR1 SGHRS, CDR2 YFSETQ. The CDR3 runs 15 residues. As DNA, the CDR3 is TGCGCCAGCAGCTTGGGACAGGGCCTTAATCAGCCCCAGCATTTT. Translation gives CASSLGQGLNQPQHF.

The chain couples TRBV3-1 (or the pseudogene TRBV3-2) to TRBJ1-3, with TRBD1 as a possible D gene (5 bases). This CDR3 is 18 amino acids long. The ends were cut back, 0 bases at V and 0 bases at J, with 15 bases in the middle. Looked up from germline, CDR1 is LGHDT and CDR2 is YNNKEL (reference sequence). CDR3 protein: CASSQDLGAPPSGNTIYF. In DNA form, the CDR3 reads TGTGCCAGCAGCCAAGATCTTGGGGCGCCCCCCTCTGGAAACACCATATATTTT.

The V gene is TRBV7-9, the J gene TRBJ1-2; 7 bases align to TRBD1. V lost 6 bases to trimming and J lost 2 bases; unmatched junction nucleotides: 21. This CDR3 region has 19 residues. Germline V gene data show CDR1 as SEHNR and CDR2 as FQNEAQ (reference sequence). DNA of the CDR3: TGTGCCAGCAGTCGGCCGACTGACAGGGACGTTAGCGGGAACTATGGCTACACCTTC. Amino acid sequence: CASSRPTDRDVSGNYGYTF.

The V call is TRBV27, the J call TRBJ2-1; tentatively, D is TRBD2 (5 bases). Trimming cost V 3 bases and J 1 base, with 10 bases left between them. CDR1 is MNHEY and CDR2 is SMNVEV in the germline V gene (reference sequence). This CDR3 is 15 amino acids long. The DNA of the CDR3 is TGTGCCAGCAGTTTTGACTATCTATCCTACAATGAGCAGTTCTTC. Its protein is CASSFDYLSYNEQFF.

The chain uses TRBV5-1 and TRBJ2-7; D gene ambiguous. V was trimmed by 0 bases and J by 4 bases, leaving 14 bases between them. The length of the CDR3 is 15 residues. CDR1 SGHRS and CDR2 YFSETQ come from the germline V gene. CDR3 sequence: CASSLEGGTPYEQYF. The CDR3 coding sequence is TGCGCCAGCAGCTTGGAGGGCGGAACCCCATACGAGCAGTACTTC.

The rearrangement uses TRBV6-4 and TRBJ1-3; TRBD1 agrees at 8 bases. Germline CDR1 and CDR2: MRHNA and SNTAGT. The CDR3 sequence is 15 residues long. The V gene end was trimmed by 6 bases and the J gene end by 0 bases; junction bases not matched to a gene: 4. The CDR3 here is CASRQTGVSGNTIYF. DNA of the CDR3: TGTGCCAGCAGGCAGACAGGGGTCTCTGGAAACACCATATATTTT.

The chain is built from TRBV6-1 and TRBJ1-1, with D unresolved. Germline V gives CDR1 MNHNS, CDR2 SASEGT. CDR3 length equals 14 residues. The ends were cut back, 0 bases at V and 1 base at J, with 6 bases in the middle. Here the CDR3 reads CASSEAWGNTEAFF. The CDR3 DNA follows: TGTGCCAGCAGTGAAGCTTGGGGGAACACTGAAGCTTTCTTT.

The CDR3 reads CASSLGLAGRNEQFF. Here the CDR3 DNA reads TGTGCCAGCAGTCTTGGACTAGCGGGACGGAATGAGCAGTTCTTC. This chain links TRBV6-5 with TRBJ2-1, with TRBD2 matching 12 bases. In germline, CDR1 is MNHEY, CDR2 SVGAGI. V lost 5 bases, J lost 7 bases, and 6 bases stayed unmatched. This CDR3 region has 15 residues.

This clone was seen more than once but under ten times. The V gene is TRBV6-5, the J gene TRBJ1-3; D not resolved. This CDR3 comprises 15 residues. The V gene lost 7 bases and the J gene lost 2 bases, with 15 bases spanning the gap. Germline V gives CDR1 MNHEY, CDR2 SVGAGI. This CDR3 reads CASTAAATPGNTIYF. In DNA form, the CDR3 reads TGTGCCAGCACAGCCGCTGCAACCCCTGGAAACACCATATATTTT.

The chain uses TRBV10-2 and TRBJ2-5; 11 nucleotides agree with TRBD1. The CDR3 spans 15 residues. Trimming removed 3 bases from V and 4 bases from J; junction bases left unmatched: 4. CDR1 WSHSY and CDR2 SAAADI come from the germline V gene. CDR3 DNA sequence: TGCGCCAGCAGTGACCGGACAGGGGGCTTAGAGACCCAGTACTTC. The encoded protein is CASSDRTGGLETQYF.

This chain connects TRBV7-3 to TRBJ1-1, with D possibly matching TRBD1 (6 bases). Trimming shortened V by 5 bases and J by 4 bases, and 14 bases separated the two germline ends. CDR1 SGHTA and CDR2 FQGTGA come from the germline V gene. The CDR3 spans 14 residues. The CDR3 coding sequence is TGTGCCAGCAGCCGCGGGGGGCTGGGCACTGAAGCTTTCTTT. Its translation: CASSRGGLGTEAFF. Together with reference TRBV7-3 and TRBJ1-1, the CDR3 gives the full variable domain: GAGVSQTPSNKVTEKGKYVELRCDPISGHTALYWYRQSLGQGPEFLIYFQGTGAADDSGLPNDRFFAVRPEGSVSTLKIQRTERGDSAVYLCASSRGGLGTEAFFGQGTRLTVV.

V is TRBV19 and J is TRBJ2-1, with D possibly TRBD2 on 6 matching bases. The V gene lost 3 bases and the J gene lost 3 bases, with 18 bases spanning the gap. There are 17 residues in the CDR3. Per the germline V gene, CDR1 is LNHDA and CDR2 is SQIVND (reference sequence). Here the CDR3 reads CASSITDWRGNYNEQFF. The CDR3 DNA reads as TGTGCCAGTAGTATTACCGACTGGCGGGGAAACTACAATGAGCAGTTCTTC.

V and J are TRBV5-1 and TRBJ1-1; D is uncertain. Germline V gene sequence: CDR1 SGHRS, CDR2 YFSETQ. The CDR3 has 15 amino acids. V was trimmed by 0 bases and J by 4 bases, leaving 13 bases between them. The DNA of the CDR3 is TGCGCCAGCAGCTTGGCCGGGGTATCGGGCACTGAAGCTTTCTTT. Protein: CASSLAGVSGTEAFF.

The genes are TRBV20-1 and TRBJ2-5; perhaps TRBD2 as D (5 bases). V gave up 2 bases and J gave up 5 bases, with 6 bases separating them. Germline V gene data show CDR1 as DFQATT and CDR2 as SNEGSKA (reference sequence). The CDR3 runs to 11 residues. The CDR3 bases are TGCAGTGCTAGACCGGGGGAGACCCAGTACTTC. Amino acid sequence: CSARPGETQYF.

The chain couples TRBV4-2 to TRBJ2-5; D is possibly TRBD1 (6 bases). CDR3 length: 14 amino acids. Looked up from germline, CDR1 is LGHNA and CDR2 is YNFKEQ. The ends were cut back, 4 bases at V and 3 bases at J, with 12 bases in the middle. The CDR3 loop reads CASSPGTSKETQYF. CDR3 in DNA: TGTGCCAGCAGCCCCGGGACAAGTAAAGAGACCCAGTACTTC.

CDR3 sequence reads: CAISPESYEQYF. DNA of the CDR3: TGTGCCATCAGCCCGGAGTCCTACGAGCAGTACTTC. This chain links TRBV10-3 with TRBJ2-7, with D unclear. V was cut by 6 bases and J by 1 base, with 7 bases left in between. Germline V gives CDR1 ENHRY, CDR2 SYGVKD. The CDR3 sequence is 12 residues long.

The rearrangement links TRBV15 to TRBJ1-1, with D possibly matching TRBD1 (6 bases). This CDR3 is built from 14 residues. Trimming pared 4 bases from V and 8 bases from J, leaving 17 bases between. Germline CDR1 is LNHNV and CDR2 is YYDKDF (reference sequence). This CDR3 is CATSNPRGTGEAFF. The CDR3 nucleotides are TGTGCCACCAGCAACCCGAGGGGAACAGGGGAAGCTTTCTTT.

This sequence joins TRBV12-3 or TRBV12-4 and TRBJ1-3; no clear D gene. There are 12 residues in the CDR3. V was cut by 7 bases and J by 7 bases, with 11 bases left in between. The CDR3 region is CASTLDGNTIYF. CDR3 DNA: TGTGCCAGCACTCTTGACGGGAACACCATATATTTT.

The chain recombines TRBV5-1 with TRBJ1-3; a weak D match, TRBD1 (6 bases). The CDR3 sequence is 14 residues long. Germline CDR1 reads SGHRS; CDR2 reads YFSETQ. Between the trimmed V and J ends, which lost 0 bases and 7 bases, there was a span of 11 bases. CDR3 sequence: CASSLDRVGNTIYF. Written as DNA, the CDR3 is TGCGCCAGCAGCTTGGACAGGGTGGGCAACACCATATATTTT.

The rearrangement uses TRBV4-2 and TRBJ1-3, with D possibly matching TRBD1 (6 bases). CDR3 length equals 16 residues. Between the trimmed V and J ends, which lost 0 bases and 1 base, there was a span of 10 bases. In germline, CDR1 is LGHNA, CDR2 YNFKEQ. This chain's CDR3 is CASSQEGGQSGNTIYF. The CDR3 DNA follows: TGTGCCAGCAGCCAAGAGGGGGGGCAATCTGGAAACACCATATATTTT.

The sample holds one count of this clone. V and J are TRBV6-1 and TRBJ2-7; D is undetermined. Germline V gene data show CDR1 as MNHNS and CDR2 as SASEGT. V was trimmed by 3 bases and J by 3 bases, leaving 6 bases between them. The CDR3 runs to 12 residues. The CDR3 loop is CASSESIYEQYF. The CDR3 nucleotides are TGTGCCAGCAGTGAGTCCATCTACGAGCAGTACTTC.

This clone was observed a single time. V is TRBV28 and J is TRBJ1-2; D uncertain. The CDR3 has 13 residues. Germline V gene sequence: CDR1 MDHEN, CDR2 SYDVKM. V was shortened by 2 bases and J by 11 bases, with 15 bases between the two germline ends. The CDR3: CASSLNGEVRYTF. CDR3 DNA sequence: TGTGCCAGCAGTTTAAATGGGGAGGTGAGATACACCTTC.

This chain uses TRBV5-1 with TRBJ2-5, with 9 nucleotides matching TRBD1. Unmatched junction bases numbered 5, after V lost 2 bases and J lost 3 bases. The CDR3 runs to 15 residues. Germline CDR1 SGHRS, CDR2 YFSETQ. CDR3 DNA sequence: TGCGCCAGCAGCTTACCGGGACAGGGAAAAGAGACCCAGTACTTC. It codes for CASSLPGQGKETQYF.

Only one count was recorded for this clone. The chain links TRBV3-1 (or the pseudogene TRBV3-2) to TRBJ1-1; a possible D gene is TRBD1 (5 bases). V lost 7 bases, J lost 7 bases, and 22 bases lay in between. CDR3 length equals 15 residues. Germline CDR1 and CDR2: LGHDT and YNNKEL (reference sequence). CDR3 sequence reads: CASKVNSGRNGEAFF. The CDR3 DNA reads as TGTGCCAGCAAGGTCAATTCAGGGAGAAACGGTGAAGCTTTCTTT.

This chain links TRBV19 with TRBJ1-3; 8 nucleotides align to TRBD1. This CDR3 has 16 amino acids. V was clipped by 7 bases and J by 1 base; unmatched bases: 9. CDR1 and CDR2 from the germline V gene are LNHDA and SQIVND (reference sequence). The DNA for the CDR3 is TGTGCCAGTATTCCCGGGACAGGTTGGTCTGGAAACACCATATATTTT. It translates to CASIPGTGWSGNTIYF.